This TCR beta chain was recovered during a study of T cell responses to AZD1222 COVID-19 vaccine. General observations from the study: The study found vaccine-associated CD4 TCRs spanning spike, dominant at 160-218 and 743-854. In a largely white British group with more females than males, clonal diversity was possibly underestimated.

The table lists this clone with a count of one. Antigen specificity is unknown. Between the trimmed V and J ends, which lost 2 bases and 10 bases, there was a span of 9 bases. Germline assignment: CDR1 WNHNN and CDR2 SYGVQD (reference sequence). The CDR3 has 12 residues. The data were produced by immunoSEQ multiplex PCR, yet TCRdb's version contains in-frame clones alone and is incomplete. This sample carries fewer than 180,000 clones, around 90% of them seen once, and the ten largest clones take approximately 3%. Second-dose timings of about 4 or about 12 weeks were pooled. This receptor was identified in an adult who received the AZD1222 COVID-19 vaccine. The sequenced sample was peripheral blood, obtained 28 days after the second AZD1222 dose. V gene TRBV10-1 combines with J gene TRBJ1-5; D call uncertain. CDR3 sequence reads: CASSEGTNPQHF. Written as DNA, the CDR3 is TGCGCCAGCAGTGAGGGTACTAATCCCCAGCATTTT.